The present TCR beta chain was sequenced within a study of T cell changes during pregnancy in multiple sclerosis (dated by TCRdb to about 2019). For context, the study as a whole: The study examined how the T cell repertoire changed over the course of pregnancy in women with multiple sclerosis.

The library came from the immunoSEQ multiplex PCR assay. Imported from immuneACCESS, the table was reduced by TCRdb to in-frame sequences with V and J called. These copies leave out some clones; in studies compared against another copy, an unresolved V gene accounts for under half, and the cause of the remainder is not known. The sample contains approximately 52,000 clones, about 92% of them found a single time. The ten largest clones capture roughly 0.25% of the sample. This clone showed up just once. No cognate antigen has been identified for it. Qualities for individual bases were not recorded, and no much larger clone is one base off. This specimen consisted of CD4+ T cells from peripheral blood mononuclear cells, obtained in the third trimester of pregnancy. This sequence originates from a female donor with multiple sclerosis, enrolled in a pregnancy study.

This receptor carries the CDR3 CASRSGQYNEQFF. The DNA reads TGTGCCAGCAGAAGTGGACAGTACAATGAGCAGTTCTTC. The rearranged chain carries TRBV5-8 and TRBJ2-1; perhaps TRBD1 is the D gene, with 6 bases matching. As encoded in the germline V gene, CDR1 is SGHTS while CDR2 is YDEGEE. V is pared back by 5 bases and J by 4 bases, with 10 bases lying between the germline termini. Counted from cysteine to phenylalanine, this CDR3 has 13 amino acids. CDR3 DNA is the only sequence kept; it has 39 bases, read in frame from the first base. The variable domain in full, with residues beyond the CDR3 obtained from the reference TRBV5-8 and TRBJ2-1 genes, is EAGVTQSPTHLIKTRGQQATLRCSPISGHTSVYWYQQALGLGLQFLLWYDEGEERNRGNFPPRFSGRQFPNYSSELNVNALELEDSALYLCASRSGQYNEQFFGPGTRLTVL.